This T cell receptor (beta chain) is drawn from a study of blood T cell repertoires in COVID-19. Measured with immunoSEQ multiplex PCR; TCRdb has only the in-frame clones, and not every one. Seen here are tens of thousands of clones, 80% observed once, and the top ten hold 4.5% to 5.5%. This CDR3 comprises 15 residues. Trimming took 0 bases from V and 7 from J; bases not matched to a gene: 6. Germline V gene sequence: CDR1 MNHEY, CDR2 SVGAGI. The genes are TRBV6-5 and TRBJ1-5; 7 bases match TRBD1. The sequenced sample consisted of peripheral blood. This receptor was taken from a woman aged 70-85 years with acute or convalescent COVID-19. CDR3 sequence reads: CASSYSGTARQPQHF. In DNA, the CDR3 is TGTGCCAGCAGTTACTCAGGGACAGCCCGCCAGCCCCAGCATTTT.